What follows describes a single TCR beta chain. The data are from a study of blood T cell repertoires in COVID-19. Study as a whole: From the United States, Italy and Spain came samples of acute and convalescent COVID-19.

CDR1 and CDR2 from the germline V gene are LNHNV and YYDKDF (reference sequence). V dropped 4 bases and J dropped 0; count of bases not matched to a gene: 5. The CDR3 covers 15 residues. Per the authors' pipeline: From reference gene primer amplification, estimates of nucleated cell counts were derived. Clones were sequenced by immunoSEQ multiplex PCR, and TCRdb holds only the in-frame ones, with some missing. V, J and clone size are taken as reported in that table, and D and trimming were inferred from the DNA itself. The sample lists some 250,000 clones; 75% to 85% were seen once. The sample was peripheral blood. The chain is built from TRBV15 and TRBJ2-7, with TRBD1 matching 8 bases. The clonotype was recovered from a woman aged 55-70 years with active or convalescent COVID-19. The CDR3 sequence: CATSTGQGASYEQYF. CDR3 DNA: TGTGCCACCAGCACCGGACAGGGCGCCTCCTACGAGCAGTACTTC.